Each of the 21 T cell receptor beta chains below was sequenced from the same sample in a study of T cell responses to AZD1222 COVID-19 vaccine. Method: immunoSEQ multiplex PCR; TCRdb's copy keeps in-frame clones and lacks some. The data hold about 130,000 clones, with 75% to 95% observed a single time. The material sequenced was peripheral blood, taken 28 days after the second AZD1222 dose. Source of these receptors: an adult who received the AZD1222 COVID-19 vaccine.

CDR3 nucleotides: TGTGCCAGCAGCCCTGGGGGCACTGAAGCTTTCTTT. Protein product: CASSPGGTEAFF. The chain employs TRBV12-3 or TRBV12-4 and TRBJ1-1; maybe TRBD1 (5 bases). This CDR3 has 12 amino acids. With 6 bases removed from V and 4 bases from J, the gap between germline ends came to 9 bases.

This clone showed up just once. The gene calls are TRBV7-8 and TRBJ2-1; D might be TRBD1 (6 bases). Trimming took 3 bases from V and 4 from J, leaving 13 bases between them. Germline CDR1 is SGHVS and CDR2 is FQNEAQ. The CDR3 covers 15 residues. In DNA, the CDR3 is TGTGCCAGCAGCTTGAGAAGGGGGTATTACAATGAGCAGTTCTTC. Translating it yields CASSLRRGYYNEQFF.

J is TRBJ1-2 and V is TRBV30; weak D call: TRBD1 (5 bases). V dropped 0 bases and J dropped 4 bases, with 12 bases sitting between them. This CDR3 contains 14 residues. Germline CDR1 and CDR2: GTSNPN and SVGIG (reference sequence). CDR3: CAWSVRGGFYGYTF. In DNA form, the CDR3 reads TGTGCCTGGAGTGTACGGGGGGGATTCTATGGCTACACCTTC.

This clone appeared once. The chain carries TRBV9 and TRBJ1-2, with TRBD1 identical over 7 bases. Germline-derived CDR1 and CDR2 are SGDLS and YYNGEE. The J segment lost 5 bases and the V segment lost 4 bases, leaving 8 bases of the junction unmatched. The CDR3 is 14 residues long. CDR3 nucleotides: TGTGCCAGCAGCCCCGGGACAGCGGATTATGGCTACACCTTC. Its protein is CASSPGTADYGYTF. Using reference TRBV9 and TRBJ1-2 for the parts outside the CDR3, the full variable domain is DSGVTQTPKHLITATGQRVTLRCSPRSGDLSVYWYQQSLDQGLQFLIQYYNGEERAKGNILERFSAQQFPDLHSELNLSSLELGDSALYFCASSPGTADYGYTFGSGTRLTVV.

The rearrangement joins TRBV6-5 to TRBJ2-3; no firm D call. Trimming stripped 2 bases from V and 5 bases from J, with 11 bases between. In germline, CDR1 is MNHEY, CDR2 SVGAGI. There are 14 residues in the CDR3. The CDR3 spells CASSYKGFGDTQYF. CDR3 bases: TGTGCCAGCAGTTACAAGGGCTTCGGAGATACGCAGTATTTT.

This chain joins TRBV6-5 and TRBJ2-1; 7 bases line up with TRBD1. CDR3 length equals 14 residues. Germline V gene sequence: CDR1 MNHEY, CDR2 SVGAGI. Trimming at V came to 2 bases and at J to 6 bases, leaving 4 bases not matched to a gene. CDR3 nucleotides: TGTGCCAGCAGTTACCCGGGACAGCGCAATGAGCAGTTCTTC. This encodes CASSYPGQRNEQFF.

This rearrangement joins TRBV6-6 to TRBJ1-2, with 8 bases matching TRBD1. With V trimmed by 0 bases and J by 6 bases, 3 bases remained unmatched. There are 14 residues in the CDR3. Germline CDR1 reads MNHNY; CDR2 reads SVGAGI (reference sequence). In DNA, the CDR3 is TGTGCCAGCAGTTACTCTGGACAGGGTGATGGCTACACCTTC. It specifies CASSYSGQGDGYTF.

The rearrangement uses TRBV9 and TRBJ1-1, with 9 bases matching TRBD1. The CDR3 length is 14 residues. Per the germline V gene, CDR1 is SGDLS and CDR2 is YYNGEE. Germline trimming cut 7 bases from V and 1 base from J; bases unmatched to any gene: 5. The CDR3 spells CASRPGQGNTEAFF. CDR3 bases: TGTGCCAGCCGGCCGGGACAGGGGAACACTGAAGCTTTCTTT.

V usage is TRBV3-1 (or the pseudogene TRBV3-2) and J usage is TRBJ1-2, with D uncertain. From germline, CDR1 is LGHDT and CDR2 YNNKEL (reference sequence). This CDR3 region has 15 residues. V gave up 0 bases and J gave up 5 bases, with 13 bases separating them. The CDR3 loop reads CASSQDFRRPYGYTF. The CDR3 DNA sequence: TGTGCCAGCAGCCAAGATTTCAGGCGACCATATGGCTACACCTTC.

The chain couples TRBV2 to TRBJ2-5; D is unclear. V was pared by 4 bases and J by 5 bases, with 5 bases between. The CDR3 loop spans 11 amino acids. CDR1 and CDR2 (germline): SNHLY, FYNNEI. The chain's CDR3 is CASSGWETQYF. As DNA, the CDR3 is TGTGCCAGCAGTGGATGGGAGACCCAGTACTTC.

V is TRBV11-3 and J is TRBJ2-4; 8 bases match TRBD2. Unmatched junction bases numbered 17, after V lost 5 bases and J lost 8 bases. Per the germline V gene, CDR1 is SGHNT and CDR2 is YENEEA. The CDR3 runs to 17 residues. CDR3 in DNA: TGTGCCAGCAGCGCTTTGGGCGGGAGGCGGACTGGGGACATTCAGTACTTC. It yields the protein CASSALGGRRTGDIQYF.

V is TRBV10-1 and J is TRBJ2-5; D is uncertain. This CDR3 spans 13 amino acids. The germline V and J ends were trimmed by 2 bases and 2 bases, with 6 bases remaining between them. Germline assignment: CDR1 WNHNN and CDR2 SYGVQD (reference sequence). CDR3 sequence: CASSEGFQETQYF. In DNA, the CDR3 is TGCGCCAGCAGTGAGGGTTTTCAAGAGACCCAGTACTTC.

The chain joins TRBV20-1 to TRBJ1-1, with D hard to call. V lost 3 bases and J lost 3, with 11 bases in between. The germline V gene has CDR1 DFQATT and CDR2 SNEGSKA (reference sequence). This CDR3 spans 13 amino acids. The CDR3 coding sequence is TGCAGTGCTAGTGGCGGGGATCACACTGAAGCTTTCTTT. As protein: CSASGGDHTEAFF.

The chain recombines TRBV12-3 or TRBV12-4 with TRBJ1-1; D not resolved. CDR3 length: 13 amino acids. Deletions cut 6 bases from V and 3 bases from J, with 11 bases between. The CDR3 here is CASRWGWYTEAFF. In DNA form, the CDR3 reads TGTGCCAGCAGATGGGGATGGTACACTGAAGCTTTCTTT.

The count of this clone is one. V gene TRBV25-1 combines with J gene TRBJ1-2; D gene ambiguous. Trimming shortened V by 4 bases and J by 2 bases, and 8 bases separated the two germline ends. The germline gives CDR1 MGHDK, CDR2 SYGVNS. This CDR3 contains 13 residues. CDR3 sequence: CASSALGNYGYTF. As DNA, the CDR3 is TGTGCCAGCAGTGCCCTTGGGAACTATGGCTACACCTTC.

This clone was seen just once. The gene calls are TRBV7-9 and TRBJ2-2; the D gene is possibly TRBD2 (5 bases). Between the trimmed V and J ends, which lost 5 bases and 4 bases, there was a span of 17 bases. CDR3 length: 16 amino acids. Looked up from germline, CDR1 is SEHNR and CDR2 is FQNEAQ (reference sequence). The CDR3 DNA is TGTGCCAGCAGCGGCCCCAAACTCGGGGTCACCGGGGAGCTGTTTTTT. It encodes CASSGPKLGVTGELFF.

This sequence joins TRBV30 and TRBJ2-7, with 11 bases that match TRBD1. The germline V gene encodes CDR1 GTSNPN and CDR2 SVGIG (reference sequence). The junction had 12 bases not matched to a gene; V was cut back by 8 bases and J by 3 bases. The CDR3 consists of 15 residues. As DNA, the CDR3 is TGTGCCGGTAGGTCCCTGGGACAGGGGGTCTACGAGCAGTACGTC. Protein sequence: CAGRSLGQGVYEQYV.

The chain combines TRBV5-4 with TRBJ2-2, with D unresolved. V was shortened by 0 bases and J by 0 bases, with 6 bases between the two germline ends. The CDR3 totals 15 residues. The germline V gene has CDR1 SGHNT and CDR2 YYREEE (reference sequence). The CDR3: CASSLGLANTGELFF. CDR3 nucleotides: TGTGCCAGCAGCTTGGGGCTAGCGAACACCGGGGAGCTGTTTTTT.

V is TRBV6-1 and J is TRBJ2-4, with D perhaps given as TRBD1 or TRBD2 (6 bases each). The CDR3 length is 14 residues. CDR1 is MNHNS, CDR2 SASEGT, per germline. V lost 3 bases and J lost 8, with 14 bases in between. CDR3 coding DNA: TGTGCCAGCAGTGAGGGACTGTCAGGGGACATTCAGTACTTC. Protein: CASSEGLSGDIQYF.

CDR3 nucleotide sequence: TGCGCCAGCAGCTTGGGACCGGACAGGGCGAATGAAAAACTGTTTTTT. Translation: CASSLGPDRANEKLFF. The chain carries TRBV5-1 and TRBJ1-4, with 8 bases aligning to TRBD1. CDR1 is SGHRS and CDR2 is YFSETQ in the germline V gene. After removal of 0 bases from V and 5 bases from J, the junction contained 6 bases not matched to a gene. The CDR3 totals 16 residues.

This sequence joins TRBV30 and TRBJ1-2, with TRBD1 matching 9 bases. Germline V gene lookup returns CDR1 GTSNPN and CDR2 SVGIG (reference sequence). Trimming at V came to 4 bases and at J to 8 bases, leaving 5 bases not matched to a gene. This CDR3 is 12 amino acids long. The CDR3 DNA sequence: TGTGCCTGGACCGGGACAGGGAGCGGCTACACCTTC. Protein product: CAWTGTGSGYTF.